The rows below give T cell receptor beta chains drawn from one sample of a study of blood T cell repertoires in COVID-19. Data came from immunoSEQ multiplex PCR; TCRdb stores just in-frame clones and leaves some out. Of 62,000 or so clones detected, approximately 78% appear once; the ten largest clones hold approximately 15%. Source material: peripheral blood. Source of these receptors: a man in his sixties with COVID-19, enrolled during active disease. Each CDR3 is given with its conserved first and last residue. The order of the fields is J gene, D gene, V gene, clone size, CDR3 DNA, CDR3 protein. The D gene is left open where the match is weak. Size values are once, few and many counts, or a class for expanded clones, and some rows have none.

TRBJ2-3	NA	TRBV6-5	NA	TGTGCCAGCAATTTGAGGAGCACAGATACGCAGTATTTT	CASNLRSTDTQYF
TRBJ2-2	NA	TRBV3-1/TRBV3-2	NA	TGTGCCAGCAGCCTCAGCGGGAACACCGGGGAGCTGTTTTTT	CASSLSGNTGELFF
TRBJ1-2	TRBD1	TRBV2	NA	TGTGCCAGCAATGGACAGGGAACGGCGTATGGCTACACCTTC	CASNGQGTAYGYTF
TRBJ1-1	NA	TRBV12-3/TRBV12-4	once	TGTGCCAGCAGTTCCCACTCGGTCTCTGAAGCTTTCTTT	CASSSHSVSEAFF
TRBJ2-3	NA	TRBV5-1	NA	TGCGCCAGCAGCTTGGGGAGAAGCACAGATACGCAGTATTTT	CASSLGRSTDTQYF
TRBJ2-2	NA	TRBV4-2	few	TGTGCCAGCAGCCAATTAAGCGGTCCTAACACCGGGGAGCTGTTTTTT	CASSQLSGPNTGELFF
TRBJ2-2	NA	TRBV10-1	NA	TGCGCCAGCAGTGAAGGAGGGCTCAGAATCGGGGAGCTGTTTTTT	CASSEGGLRIGELFF
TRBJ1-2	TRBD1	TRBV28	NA	TGTGCCAGCAGCGACAGGGACTATGGCTACACCTTC	CASSDRDYGYTF
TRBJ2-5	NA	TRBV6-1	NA	TGTGCCAGCAGTGAGGACTCCCCCCGGGAGACCCAGTACTTC	CASSEDSPRETQYF
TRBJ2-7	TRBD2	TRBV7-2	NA	TGTGCCAGCAGCATCAGCGGGGGGGCCCTCGAGCAGTACTTC	CASSISGGALEQYF